Listed here are 21 T cell receptor beta chains from one sample, sequenced in a study of T-cell memory formation after mild COVID-19. TCRdb redid the calling of the 5' RACE reads with MiXCR, one entry per CDR3 protein. The sample includes 350,000 to 450,000 distinct CDR3 sequences, 28% of them seen just once. Sequenced material: PBMCs or a T cell subset sorted from them (not recorded which). Receptors originate from an adult woman who had mild COVID-19 (a few samples of this study predate the infection). Cell type and time point are not known.

This clonotype has just one count. J is TRBJ2-1 and V is TRBV12-3 or TRBV12-4, with unresolved D. Trimming took off 4 bases at V and 11 bases at J, with 9 bases between the two ends. This CDR3 is 11 amino acids long. CDR3 residues: CASSSAPKQFF. CDR3 sequence (DNA): TGTGCCAGCAGTTCGGCCCCTAAGCAGTTCTTC.

The CDR3 bases are TGTGCCAGCAGAGCGGGGGGGCAAAACAATGAGCAGTTCTTC. Protein: CASRAGGQNNEQFF. The V gene is TRBV12-3 or TRBV12-4, the J gene TRBJ2-1; 10 nucleotides align to TRBD2. V dropped 6 bases and J dropped 5; count of bases not matched to a gene: 4. This CDR3 has 14 residues.

This clonotype was detected ten times or more. The chain recombines TRBV3-1 with TRBJ2-7; 7 bases map to TRBD2. The junction had 6 bases not matched to a gene; V was cut back by 0 bases and J by 13 bases. Germline V CDR1 and CDR2: LGHDT, YNNKEL (reference sequence). The CDR3 contains 12 residues. CDR3 nucleotides: TGTGCCAGCAGCCAAGATGGTGGACTAGAATACTTC. This translates into CASSQDGGLEYF.

This chain uses TRBV5-4 with TRBJ2-1, with 10 bases lining up with TRBD2. With 4 bases clipped from V and 5 bases from J, the junction kept 12 bases outside the gene matches. CDR1 is SGHNT, CDR2 YYREEE, per germline (reference sequence). This CDR3 contains 17 residues. Here the CDR3 DNA reads TGTGCCAGCAGCCCAGGGACTAGCGCTAAGTGGGACAATGAGCAGTTCTTC. As protein: CASSPGTSAKWDNEQFF. Based on the CDR3 plus reference TRBV5-4 and TRBJ2-1, the full variable domain is ETGVTQSPTHLIKTRGQQVTLRCSSQSGHNTVSWYQQALGQGPQFIFQYYREEENGRGNFPPRFSGLQFPNYSSELNVNALELDDSALYLCASSPGTSAKWDNEQFFGPGTRLTVL.

V and J are TRBV7-9 and TRBJ2-1, with D tentatively TRBD2 (5 bases). Germline V gives CDR1 SEHNR, CDR2 FQNEAQ (reference sequence). Deletions cut 5 bases from V and 2 bases from J, with 13 bases between. The CDR3 covers 15 residues. The CDR3 is CASSLDWMAYNEQFF. CDR3 nucleotide sequence: TGTGCCAGCAGCCTGGACTGGATGGCCTACAATGAGCAGTTCTTC.

This clonotype occurred a few times. The chain combines TRBV27 with TRBJ1-5; D uncertain. Germline assignment: CDR1 MNHEY and CDR2 SMNVEV (reference sequence). The length of the CDR3 is 13 residues. Trimming took 6 bases from V and 7 from J, leaving 13 bases between them. The DNA for the CDR3 is TGTGCCAGCAGCGCCTCCTCGAAGCAGCCCCAGCATTTT. It encodes CASSASSKQPQHF.

This chain connects TRBV4-2 to TRBJ2-7; 13 nucleotides align to TRBD2. The CDR3 has 15 amino acids. Looked up from germline, CDR1 is LGHNA and CDR2 is YNFKEQ. The V segment lost 5 bases and the J segment 3 bases; nucleotides outside the gene matches: 4. CDR3 sequence reads: CASSTGLAGIYEQYF. As DNA, the CDR3 is TGTGCCAGCAGCACGGGACTAGCGGGGATCTACGAGCAGTACTTC.

The V call is TRBV4-3, the J call TRBJ1-1, with D uncertain. CDR3 length: 19 amino acids. Germline CDR1 LGHNA, CDR2 YSLEER. V was shortened by 1 base and J by 0 bases, with 21 bases between the two germline ends. The CDR3 DNA follows: TGCGCCAGCAGCCAAGTTCCCACTTTCCTCGGCTACGTGAACACTGAAGCTTTCTTT. This encodes CASSQVPTFLGYVNTEAFF.

The chain couples TRBV9 to TRBJ2-1; D is perhaps TRBD2 (6 bases). Germline V gene sequence: CDR1 SGDLS, CDR2 YYNGEE. Trimming took off 0 bases at V and 7 bases at J, with 14 bases between the two ends. The CDR3 is made up of 15 amino acids. The CDR3 region is CASSVAAGWKNEQFF. The CDR3 coding sequence is TGTGCCAGCAGCGTAGCGGCGGGATGGAAGAATGAGCAGTTCTTC.

J is TRBJ1-1 and V is TRBV5-4; the D gene is possibly TRBD1 (5 bases). Per the germline V gene, CDR1 is SGHNT and CDR2 is YYREEE (reference sequence). This CDR3 contains 14 residues. V dropped 3 bases and J dropped 8 bases, with 17 bases sitting between them. The CDR3 is CASSWMGREAEAFF. For the CDR3, the DNA is TGTGCCAGCAGCTGGATGGGACGTGAGGCAGAAGCTTTCTTT.

The chain links TRBV6-5 to TRBJ1-6; TRBD1 agrees at 8 bases. Losses at the gene ends were 6 bases for V and 1 base for J; bases not matched to a gene: 5. CDR3 length: 16 amino acids. Germline V gene lookup returns CDR1 MNHEY and CDR2 SVGAGI. The CDR3 loop reads CASRDREGSYNSPLHF. The CDR3 nucleotides read TGTGCCAGCAGGGACAGGGAAGGGTCCTATAATTCACCCCTCCACTTT.

As DNA, the CDR3 is TGTGCCACCAGCAGAGAAACCTACAATGAGCAGTTCTTC. It codes for CATSRETYNEQFF. The chain has TRBV15 and TRBJ2-1; D is undetermined. This CDR3 comprises 13 residues. The V gene's germline CDR1 is LNHNV and CDR2 YYDKDF (reference sequence). V lost 0 bases and J lost 2, with 2 bases in between.

V is TRBV12-3 or TRBV12-4 and J is TRBJ2-1; 10 bases fit TRBD1. CDR3 length equals 15 residues. With 4 bases clipped from V and 8 bases from J, the junction kept 8 bases outside the gene matches. CDR3 loop: CASSSPDRGGHEQFF. The DNA for the CDR3 is TGTGCCAGCAGTTCCCCGGACAGGGGGGGCCATGAGCAGTTCTTC.

The chain employs TRBV7-3 and TRBJ2-2; TRBD2 matches 16 bases. With V trimmed by 5 bases and J by 5 bases, 5 bases remained unmatched. Germline V gene sequence: CDR1 SGHTA, CDR2 FQGTGA. The CDR3 contains 17 residues. CDR3 in DNA: TGTGCCAGCAGCACCGGGACTAGCGGGAGGGTTACCGGGGAGCTGTTTTTT. It codes for CASSTGTSGRVTGELFF.

In its sample, this clonotype was seen a few times. The genes are TRBV5-5 and TRBJ1-2; D not certain. Germline assignment: CDR1 SGHKS and CDR2 YYEKEE (reference sequence). The length of the CDR3 is 14 residues. The V and J ends lost 5 bases and 3 bases respectively, with 14 bases between them. The CDR3 sequence: CASSFGVRDYGYTF. The CDR3 region has the DNA TGTGCCAGCAGTTTCGGCGTGAGAGACTATGGCTACACCTTC.

This clonotype was detected only once. The CDR3 is CAIGLSGPYEQYF. In nucleotides, the CDR3 is TGTGCCATCGGCCTGAGTGGTCCCTACGAGCAGTACTTC. The chain employs TRBV7-9 and TRBJ2-7; no clear D. V lost 10 bases and J 2 bases, leaving 15 bases between the germline ends. The CDR3 is 13 amino acids. CDR1 and CDR2 from the germline V gene are SEHNR and FQNEAQ (reference sequence). Looking up the rest from reference TRBV7-9 and TRBJ2-7 gives the full variable domain: DTGVSQNPRHKITKRGQNVTFRCDPISEHNRLYWYRQTLGQGPEFLTYFQNEAQLEKSRLLSDRFSAERPKGSFSTLEIQRTEQGDSAMYLCAIGLSGPYEQYFGPGTRLTVT.

The chain employs TRBV12-3 or TRBV12-4 and TRBJ1-1; the D is unclear. Trimming stripped 6 bases from V and 7 bases from J, with 9 bases between. The CDR3 is 11 amino acids. DNA for the CDR3: TGTGCCAGCAGCCCCCCAAATGAAGCTTTCTTT. Its protein is CASSPPNEAFF.

This sequence joins TRBV6-2 or TRBV6-3 and TRBJ1-1, with no clear D. Trimming stripped 5 bases from V and 4 bases from J, with 8 bases between. The germline CDR1 and CDR2 sequences are MNHEY and SVGEGT. The CDR3 has 12 amino acids. DNA of the CDR3: TGTGCCAGCAGTACTTGGACCACTGAAGCTTTCTTT. This gives the protein CASSTWTTEAFF.

About this clonotype itself: Since a much larger clone is just one base distant, this may be a read error. The CDR3 loop reads CATSEDYEQYF. In DNA, the CDR3 is TGTGCCACCAGTGAGGACTACGAGCAGTACTTC. The chain carries TRBV24-1 and TRBJ2-7; D is undetermined. V lost 4 bases, J lost 3 bases, and 3 bases lay in between. The CDR3 contains 11 residues. The germline gives CDR1 KGHDR, CDR2 SFDVKD.

The chain employs TRBV4-1 and TRBJ1-2; D is unclear. CDR1 and CDR2 from the germline V gene are MGHRA and YSYEKL. With 4 bases removed from V and 5 bases from J, the gap between germline ends came to 17 bases. This CDR3 spans 15 amino acids. The CDR3 DNA is TGCGCCAGCAGCCCCGACCCCGACGGACCGTATGGCTACACCTTC. It codes for CASSPDPDGPYGYTF.

In its sample, this clonotype was seen a few times. The chain couples TRBV11-2 to TRBJ1-1, with TRBD1 matching over 11 bases. This CDR3 spans 16 amino acids. Looked up from germline, CDR1 is SGHAT and CDR2 is FQNNGV. The J segment lost 0 bases and the V segment lost 2 bases, leaving 2 bases of the junction unmatched. In DNA form, the CDR3 reads TGTGCCAGCAGCTTATGGACAGGGGGCATGAACACTGAAGCTTTCTTT. Translated, it gives CASSLWTGGMNTEAFF.